This T cell receptor beta chain was identified during a study of graft-versus-host responses after intestinal transplantation (dated by TCRdb to the early 2020s). Describing the broader study: The transplants that recipients received were multivisceral, liver-intestinal, or isolated intestinal. Every recipient was given anti-thymocyte globulin induction, followed by approximately three years of maintenance tacrolimus and steroids. After intestinal transplantation, graft-versus-host and host-versus-graft alloreactive T cell clones were followed in the graft, circulation and bone marrow using bulk TCR-beta CDR3 sequencing. Alloreactive clones were identified by sequencing pre-transplant mixed lymphocyte reaction products and comparing them with unstimulated pre-transplant donor and recipient T cells. A cohort of around 25 intestinal transplant recipients, including one retransplant, was enrolled, and 3 patients lacking pretransplant specimens were excluded. Donor T cell macrochimerism was defined as a peak of at least 4% donor T cells among recipient peripheral blood mononuclear cells. Instead of going to the commercial service, samples from a few later patients were sequenced in-house on an Illumina MiSeq and processed with MiXCR.

Results and caveats for the whole study, not just this receptor: Peak levels of circulating GvH clones were associated with declines in HvG clones early after transplant. Conclusions were limited by the relatively low number and heterogeneity of intestinal transplant patients. High GvH to HvG T cell clonal ratios were observed in the allografts of patients with donor T cell macrochimerism. GvH clones were found in recipient bone marrow, and some of the GvH clones appeared earlier in ileal mucosa or blood, which is consistent with an intestinal mucosal origin.

To note about this clone: Its antigen is currently not known. Qualities for individual bases were not recorded, and no much larger clone is one base off.

The CDR3 runs 15 residues from the cysteine to the phenylalanine. Only the CDR3 portion is preserved as DNA: 45 bases, with reading frame beginning at the first base. CDR1 MNHNS and CDR2 SASEGT were looked up in the germline V gene. The V end gives up 3 bases and the J end 10 bases, leaving 5 bases in the junction not matched to a gene. The method behind the library was the immunoSEQ multiplex PCR assay. In most patients, genomic DNA was isolated using the Qiagen DNeasy Blood and Tissue Kit and sent frozen to Adaptive Biotechnologies for TCR sequencing. For most patients, high-throughput TCR-beta CDR3 sequencing of genomic DNA was performed by Adaptive Biotechnologies. In the paper's pipeline: TCR sequencing data were retrieved from Adaptive's ImmunoSEQ software for 15 to 20 patients, whereas three other patients were processed with MiXCR and VDJtools. To correct CD4 versus CD8 sorting errors, any sequence found in both subsets at a frequency ratio below 5:1 was removed. CDR3 nucleotide sequences shared by donor and recipient were removed because the origin of these sequences could not be assigned. To count as alloreactive, a clone needed at least 2-fold expansion over unstimulated cells and a minimum CFSE-low frequency of 0.002% (template counts) or 0.001% (read counts). Clones were considered mappable if detected in sequenced pre-transplant spleen, lymph node, or MLR CFSE-low populations of the donor or recipient. Cumulative frequency of alloreactive clones was calculated as a percentage of all sequences weighted by copy number. This is the immuneACCESS table as TCRdb keeps it, with only in-frame sequences that have V and J called. A part of the clones is gone; compared with another copy, unresolved V genes explain less than half, and the rest is unexplained. D and trimming come from the DNA, and the V and J calls and clone size come from that table. This sample lists more than 95,000 clones; around nine tenths were detected once. Jointly, the top ten make up under 0.2% of the sample.

The sample's time point label, decoded: cells obtained before transplantation from donor or recipient. CD3+CD4+ and CD3+CD8+ populations were FACS-sorted from unstimulated pre-transplant donor and recipient cells taken from spleen or lymph nodes. Source: unstimulated CD4+ T cells sorted from spleen or lymph node cells, taken before intestinal transplant. The receptor chain draws on TRBV6-1 and TRBJ1-6; the central 11 bases match TRBD1. The clonotype was recovered from a human donor who received an intestinal transplant. The nucleotide sequence reads as follows: TGTGCCAGCAGTGACCGGGACAGGGGGTTCTCACCCCTCCACTTT. Translated, this is CASSDRDRGFSPLHF.